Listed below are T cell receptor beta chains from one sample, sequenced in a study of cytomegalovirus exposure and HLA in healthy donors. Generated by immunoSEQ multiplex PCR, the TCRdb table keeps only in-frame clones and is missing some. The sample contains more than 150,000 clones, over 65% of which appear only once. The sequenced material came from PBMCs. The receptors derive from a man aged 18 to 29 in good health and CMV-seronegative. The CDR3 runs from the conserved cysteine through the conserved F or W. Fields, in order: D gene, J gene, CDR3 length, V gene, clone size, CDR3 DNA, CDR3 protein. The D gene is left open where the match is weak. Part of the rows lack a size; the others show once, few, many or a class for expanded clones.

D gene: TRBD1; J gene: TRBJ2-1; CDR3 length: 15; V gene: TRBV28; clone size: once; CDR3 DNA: TGTGCCAGCGATGACAGGGGGCGCCGACCTAATGAGCAGTTCTTC; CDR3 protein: CASDDRGRRPNEQFF
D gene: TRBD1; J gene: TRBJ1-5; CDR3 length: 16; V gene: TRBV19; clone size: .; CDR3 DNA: TGTGCCAGTAGTATAACAGGGGCTGACAGCAATCAGCCCCAGCATTTT; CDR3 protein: CASSITGADSNQPQHF
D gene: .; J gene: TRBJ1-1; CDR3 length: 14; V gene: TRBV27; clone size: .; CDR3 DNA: TGTGCCAGCAGTTTATATGCGGCCGACACTGAAGCTTTCTTT; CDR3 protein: CASSLYAADTEAFF
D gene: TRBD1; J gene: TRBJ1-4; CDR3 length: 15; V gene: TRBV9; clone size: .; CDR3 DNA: TGTGCCAGCAGCCCCCGCCCCGACAGGGGGGAAAAACTGTTTTTT; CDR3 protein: CASSPRPDRGEKLFF
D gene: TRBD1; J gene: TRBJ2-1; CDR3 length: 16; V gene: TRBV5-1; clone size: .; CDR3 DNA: TGCGCCAGCAGCAGGGTAAAGGGCAGGGGGACCAATGAGCAGTTCTTC; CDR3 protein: CASSRVKGRGTNEQFF
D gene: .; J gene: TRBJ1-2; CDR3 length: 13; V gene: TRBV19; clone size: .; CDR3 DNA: TGTGCCAGTACCCCAGGGCTAGTCTATGGCTACACCTTC; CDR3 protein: CASTPGLVYGYTF
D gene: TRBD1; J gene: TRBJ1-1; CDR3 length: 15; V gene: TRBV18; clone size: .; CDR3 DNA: TGTGCCAGCGCGCCTACAGGGGTCGGGAACACTGAAGCTTTCTTT; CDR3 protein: CASAPTGVGNTEAFF
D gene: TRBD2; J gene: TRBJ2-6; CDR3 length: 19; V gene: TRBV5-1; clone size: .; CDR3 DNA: TGCGCCAGCAGCTCACTAGCGGGAGGTCCCAACTCTGGGGCCAACGTCCTGACTTTC; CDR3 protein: CASSSLAGGPNSGANVLTF
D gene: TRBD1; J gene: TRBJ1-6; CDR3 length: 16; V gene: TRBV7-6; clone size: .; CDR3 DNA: TGTGCCAGCAGCCCCCGAAGACAGGGCGGCGTTTCACCCCTCCACTTT; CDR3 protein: CASSPRRQGGVSPLHF
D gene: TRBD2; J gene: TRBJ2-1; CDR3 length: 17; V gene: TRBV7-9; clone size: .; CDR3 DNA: TGTGCCAGCAGCTTAGCCGGTTCGGGGGGCTCCTACAATGAGCAGTTCTTC; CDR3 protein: CASSLAGSGGSYNEQFF
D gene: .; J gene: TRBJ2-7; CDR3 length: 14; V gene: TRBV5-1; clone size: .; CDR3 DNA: TGCGCCAGCAGCTTGGAGAGGAACGACTACGAGCAGTACTTC; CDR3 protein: CASSLERNDYEQYF
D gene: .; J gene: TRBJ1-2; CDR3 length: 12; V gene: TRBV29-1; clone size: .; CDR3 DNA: TGCAGCGTTCAGGGCTTGAACTATGGCTACACCTTC; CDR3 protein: CSVQGLNYGYTF
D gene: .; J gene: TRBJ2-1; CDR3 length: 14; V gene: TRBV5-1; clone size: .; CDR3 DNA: TGCGCCAGCAGCTTGGCCGGCAGGGTCGATGAGCAGTTCTTC; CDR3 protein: CASSLAGRVDEQFF
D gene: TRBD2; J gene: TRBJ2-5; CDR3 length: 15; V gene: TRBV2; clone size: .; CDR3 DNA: TGTGCCAGCAGCAGGACTAGCGGGGGGCAGGGGACCCAGTACTTC; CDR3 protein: CASSRTSGGQGTQYF
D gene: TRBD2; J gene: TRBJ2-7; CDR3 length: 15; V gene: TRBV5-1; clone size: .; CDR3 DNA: TGCGCCAGCAGCTTCCGCGGGGGGAATGGCTACGAGCAGTACTTC; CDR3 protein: CASSFRGGNGYEQYF
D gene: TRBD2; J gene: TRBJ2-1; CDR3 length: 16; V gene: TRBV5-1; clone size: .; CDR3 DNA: TGCGCCAGCAGCGGAGGACTAGCGGGCCTCTTCGGGGAGCAGTTCTTC; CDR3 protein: CASSGGLAGLFGEQFF
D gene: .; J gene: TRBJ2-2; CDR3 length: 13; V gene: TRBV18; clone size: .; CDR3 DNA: TGTGCCAGCTCGCTAAAGAACACCGGGGAGCTGTTTTTT; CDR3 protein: CASSLKNTGELFF
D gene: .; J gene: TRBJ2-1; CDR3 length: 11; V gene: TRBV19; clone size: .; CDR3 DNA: TGTGCCAGTAGGAGGGTCAATGAGCAGTTCTTC; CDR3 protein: CASRRVNEQFF
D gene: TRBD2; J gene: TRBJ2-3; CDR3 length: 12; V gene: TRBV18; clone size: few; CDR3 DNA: TGTGCCAGCTCACCACCCGGGGGGAAGGAGTATTTT; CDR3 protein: CASSPPGGKEYF
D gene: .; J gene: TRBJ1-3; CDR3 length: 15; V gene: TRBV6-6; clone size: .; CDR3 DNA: TGTGCCAGCAGTTCCTTGTCCGGGACTGGAAACACCATATATTTT; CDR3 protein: CASSSLSGTGNTIYF
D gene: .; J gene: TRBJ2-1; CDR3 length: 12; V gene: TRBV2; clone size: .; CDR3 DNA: TGTGCCAGCAGTGTTCAGCGGAATGAGCAGTTCTTC; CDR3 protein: CASSVQRNEQFF
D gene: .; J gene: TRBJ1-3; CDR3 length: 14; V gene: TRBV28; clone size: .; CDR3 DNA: TGTGCCAGCACCCGGGTCGTCTCTGGAAACACCATATATTTT; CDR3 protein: CASTRVVSGNTIYF
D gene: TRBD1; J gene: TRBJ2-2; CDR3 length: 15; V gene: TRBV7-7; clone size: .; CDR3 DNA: TGTGCTAGCAGCTTACAAGGGGGCGACACCGGGGAGCTGTTTTTT; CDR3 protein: CASSLQGGDTGELFF
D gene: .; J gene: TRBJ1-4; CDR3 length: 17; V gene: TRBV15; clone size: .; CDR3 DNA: TGTGCCACCAGCACGGGGGGGGTGGGAGGGTCGGATGAAAAACTGTTTTTT; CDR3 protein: CATSTGGVGGSDEKLFF
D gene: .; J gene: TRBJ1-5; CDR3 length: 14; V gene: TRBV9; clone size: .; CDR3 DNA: TGTGCCAGCAGCGTCGATGGGGCTCGTCAGCCCCAGCATTTT; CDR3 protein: CASSVDGARQPQHF
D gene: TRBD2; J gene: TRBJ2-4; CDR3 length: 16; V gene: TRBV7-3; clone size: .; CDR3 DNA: TGTGCCAGCAGCTCCGGGGGGGCACTGGGCAAAAACATTCAGTACTTC; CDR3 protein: CASSSGGALGKNIQYF
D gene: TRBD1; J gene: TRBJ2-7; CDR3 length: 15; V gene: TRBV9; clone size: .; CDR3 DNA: TGTGCCAGCAGCGTAGAACAGGGGGACTCCTACGAGCAGTACTTC; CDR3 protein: CASSVEQGDSYEQYF
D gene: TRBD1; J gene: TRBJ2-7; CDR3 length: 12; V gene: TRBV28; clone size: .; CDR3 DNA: TGTGCCAGTGACAGGGTAGGCTACGAGCAGTACTTC; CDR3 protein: CASDRVGYEQYF
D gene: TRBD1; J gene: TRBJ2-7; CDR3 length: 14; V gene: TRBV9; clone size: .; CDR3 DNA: TGTGCCAGCAGCGTCACAGGGGGTTCCTACGAGCAGTACTTC; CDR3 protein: CASSVTGGSYEQYF
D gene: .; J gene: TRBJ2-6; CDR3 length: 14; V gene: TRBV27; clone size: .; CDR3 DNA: TGTGCCAGCAGTTCGATAGCTGGGGCCAACGTCCTGACTTTC; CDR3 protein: CASSSIAGANVLTF
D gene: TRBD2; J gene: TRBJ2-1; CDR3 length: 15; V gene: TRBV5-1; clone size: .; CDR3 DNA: TGCGCCAGCAGCTTACCGGGACTAGCGGGCAATGAGCAGTTCTTC; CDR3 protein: CASSLPGLAGNEQFF
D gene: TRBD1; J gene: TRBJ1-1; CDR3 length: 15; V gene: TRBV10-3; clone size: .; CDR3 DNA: TGTGCCATCAGACGCGAACAGGGGGGGAGCACTGAAGCTTTCTTT; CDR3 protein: CAIRREQGGSTEAFF
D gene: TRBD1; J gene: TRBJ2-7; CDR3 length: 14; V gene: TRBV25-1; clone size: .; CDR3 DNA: TGTGCCAGCAGCCGACAGGGCCAAATCTACGAGCAGTACTTC; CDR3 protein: CASSRQGQIYEQYF
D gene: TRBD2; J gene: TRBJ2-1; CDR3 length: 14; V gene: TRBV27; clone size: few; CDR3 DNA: TGTGCCAGCAGAAGCGGGAGGTCCCTAAATGAGCAGTTCTTC; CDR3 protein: CASRSGRSLNEQFF
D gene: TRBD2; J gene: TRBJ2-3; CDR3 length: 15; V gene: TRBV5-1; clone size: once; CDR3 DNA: TGCGCCAGCAGCTTGTGGACTAGCGGGGCGGATACGCAGTATTTT; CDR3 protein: CASSLWTSGADTQYF
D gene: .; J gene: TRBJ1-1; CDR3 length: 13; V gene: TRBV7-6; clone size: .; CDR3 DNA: TGTGCCAGCAGCTTAGGGCAGGGAGGCGAAGCTTTCTTT; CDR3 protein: CASSLGQGGEAFF
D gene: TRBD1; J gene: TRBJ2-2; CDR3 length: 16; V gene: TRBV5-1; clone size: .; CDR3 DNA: TGCGCCAGCAGGGTTCCCGGGACAGCGAACACCGGGGAGCTGTTTTTT; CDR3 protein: CASRVPGTANTGELFF
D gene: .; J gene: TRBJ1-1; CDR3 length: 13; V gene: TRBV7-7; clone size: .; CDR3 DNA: TGTGCTAGCAGCTTAGCACAGAACACTGAAGCTTTCTTT; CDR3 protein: CASSLAQNTEAFF
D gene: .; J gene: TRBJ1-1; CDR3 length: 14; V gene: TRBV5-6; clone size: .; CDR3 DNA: TGTGCCAGCACCATCATACAGGGAACCACTGAAGCTTTCTTT; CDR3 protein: CASTIIQGTTEAFF
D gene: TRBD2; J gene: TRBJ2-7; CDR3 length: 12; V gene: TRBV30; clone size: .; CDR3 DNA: TGTGCCTGGACGGGGGGACTGGGGGAGCAGTACTTC; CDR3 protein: CAWTGGLGEQYF
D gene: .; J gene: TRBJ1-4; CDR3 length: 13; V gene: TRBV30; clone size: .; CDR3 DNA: TGTGCCTGGAGCGATAGGACTGGTGGAAAACTGTTTTTT; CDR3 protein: CAWSDRTGGKLFF